This TCR beta chain was observed in a study of spatial heterogeneity in lung cancer. Time point meaning: sample taken at primary tumor resection. The authors sequenced whole RNA from tumor, nontumor lung or frozen PBMC without sorting. V trimming: 1 base; J trimming: 7 bases; junction bases outside the gene matches: 14. This CDR3 is built from 18 residues. Germline V gives CDR1 SGHTA, CDR2 FQGTGA. MiXCR was run by TCRdb on the 5' RACE reads, yielding one entry per CDR3 protein. The table has tens of thousands of distinct CDR3 sequences, around 12% seen once. Sequenced here: PBMCs, sampled at surgery. This receptor was identified in a male donor with early-stage non-small cell lung cancer. The genes are TRBV7-3 and TRBJ2-1; 9 bases agree with TRBD2. CDR3 bases: TGTGCCAGCAGCTTAAAGGGGACTAGCTCCTTTGAGAGAAATGAGCAGTTCTTC. This translates into CASSLKGTSSFERNEQFF. Full variable domain (remainder filled in from reference TRBV7-3 and TRBJ2-1): GAGVSQTPSNKVTEKGKYVELRCDPISGHTALYWYRQSLGQGPEFLIYFQGTGAADDSGLPNDRFFAVRPEGSVSTLKIQRTERGDSAVYLCASSLKGTSSFERNEQFFGPGTRLTVL.